A single sample is the source of the 10 T cell receptor beta chains below, sequenced in a study of T cells after posttransplantation cyclophosphamide. Produced via immunoSEQ multiplex PCR; TCRdb's table is partial and in-frame only. In total the sample includes roughly 42,000 clones, none of them seen once. Sequenced sample: PBMCs. These receptors all come from a woman between 45 and 65 years old in good health and a related stem cell transplant donor.

This clone was seen repeatedly, ten times or more. The rearrangement links TRBV9 to TRBJ1-6; TRBD1 is a possible D gene (5 bases). The CDR3 sequence is 16 residues long. Germline-derived CDR1 and CDR2 are SGDLS and YYNGEE. V gave up 4 bases and J gave up 7 bases, with 18 bases separating them. CDR3 protein: CASSSSPGGVNSPLHF. The CDR3 DNA follows: TGTGCCAGCAGCTCATCCCCCGGGGGTGTGAATTCACCCCTCCACTTT.

This clone was found many times. J is TRBJ1-3 and V is TRBV7-2; D is unclear. The V end lost 1 base, the J end lost 0 bases, and 7 bases lay between the germline ends. Looked up from germline, CDR1 is SGHTA and CDR2 is FQGNSA. This CDR3 has 15 residues. CDR3 region: CASSLGPSSGNTIYF. The CDR3 bases are TGTGCCAGCAGCTTAGGTCCCAGCTCTGGAAACACCATATATTTT. Complete variable domain (other parts from reference TRBV7-2 and TRBJ1-3): GAGVSQSPSNKVTEKGKDVELRCDPISGHTALYWYRQSLGQGLEFLIYFQGNSAPDKSGLPSDRFSAERTGGSVSTLTIQRTQQEDSAVYLCASSLGPSSGNTIYFGEGSWLTVV.

This clone was recorded many times. V gene TRBV5-1 combines with J gene TRBJ1-1, with 10 bases identical to TRBD1. CDR3 length: 16 residues. The ends lost 3 bases at V and 3 bases at J; junction bases unmatched: 8. The germline V gene has CDR1 SGHRS and CDR2 YFSETQ. CDR3 bases: TGCGCCAGCAGCTGGGGGGACAGGGGTGGGGACACTGAAGCTTTCTTT. Encoded protein: CASSWGDRGGDTEAFF.

There are many counts of this clone. V gene TRBV11-2 combines with J gene TRBJ1-1; D uncertain. The germline V gene has CDR1 SGHAT and CDR2 FQNNGV. CDR3 length: 14 residues. Trimming left V 5 bases short and J 10 bases short, with 20 bases between. CDR3 loop: CASSPGPPLAGAFF. CDR3 DNA: TGTGCCAGCAGCCCTGGGCCCCCGCTGGCGGGAGCTTTCTTT.

This clone was picked up many times. The chain joins TRBV7-8 to TRBJ1-2; D perhaps matches TRBD1 (6 bases). The CDR3 has 15 residues. With 1 base removed from V and 3 bases from J, the gap between germline ends came to 12 bases. Germline lookup yields CDR1 SGHVS and CDR2 FQNEAQ. CDR3 in DNA: TGTGCCAGCAGCTTAGGCCGGGGGGCCGACTATGGCTACACCTTC. Its protein is CASSLGRGADYGYTF. Complete variable domain (other parts from reference TRBV7-8 and TRBJ1-2): GAGVSQSPRYKVAKRGQDVALRCDPISGHVSLFWYQQALGQGPEFLTYFQNEAQLDKSGLPSDRFFAERPEGSVSTLKIQRTQQEDSAVYLCASSLGRGADYGYTFGSGTRLTVV.

This clone was counted at least ten times. The V gene is TRBV5-1, the J gene TRBJ2-1, with TRBD2 matching over 8 bases. The germline V gene encodes CDR1 SGHRS and CDR2 YFSETQ. The CDR3 spans 17 residues. The V and J ends lost 0 bases and 4 bases, in that order; junction bases with no gene match: 9. CDR3 loop: CASSLGAGRGVYNEQFF. In nucleotides, the CDR3 is TGCGCCAGCAGCTTGGGGGCTGGGCGGGGGGTTTACAATGAGCAGTTCTTC.

This clone was observed at least ten times. The chain joins TRBV18 to TRBJ1-1; D call uncertain. The CDR3 is 13 amino acids. Germline lookup yields CDR1 KGHSH and CDR2 LQKENI. V was pared by 2 bases and J by 2 bases, with 6 bases between. The CDR3, as DNA: TGTGCCAGCTCACCAGAGTTAAACACTGAAGCTTTCTTT. This codes for CASSPELNTEAFF.

This clone came up many times. The chain is built from TRBV11-2 and TRBJ1-1, with D tentatively TRBD1 (6 bases). V was shortened by 1 base and J by 4 bases, with 13 bases between the two germline ends. This CDR3 contains 15 residues. Germline CDR1 reads SGHAT; CDR2 reads FQNNGV. This CDR3 is CASSLVQGSGTEAFF. The CDR3, as DNA: TGTGCCAGCAGCTTAGTGCAGGGGAGCGGCACTGAAGCTTTCTTT.

This clone has a count of ten or more. The rearrangement links TRBV11-2 to TRBJ1-1, with D unresolved. Germline V gene sequence: CDR1 SGHAT, CDR2 FQNNGV. This CDR3 region has 17 residues. Trimming cost V 2 bases and J 0 bases, with 16 bases left between them. The CDR3: CASSLLQAGSMNTEAFF. The CDR3 DNA follows: TGTGCCAGCAGCTTACTCCAGGCAGGATCTATGAACACTGAAGCTTTCTTT.

In its sample, this clone was seen many times. The CDR3 sequence is CASSPRDYYEQYF. In DNA form, the CDR3 reads TGTGCCAGCAGCCCCAGGGACTACTACGAGCAGTACTTC. The chain combines TRBV7-6 with TRBJ2-7, with 7 bases identical to TRBD2. CDR3 length equals 13 residues. The germline V gene has CDR1 SGHVS and CDR2 FNYEAQ. J lost 3 bases, V lost 5 bases, and 4 bases had no gene match.